The 10 T cell receptor beta chains presented below share a single source sample, sequenced in a study of T cell clonality in common variable immunodeficiency. The assay was immunoSEQ multiplex PCR, and TCRdb's table has in-frame clones only and misses some. The record shows 52,000 or so clones for this sample, with no singletons present. Sequencing was performed on peripheral blood mononuclear cells. The receptors were sampled from a person between 18 and 69 years old in good health.

This clone was seen ten or more times. The missing CDR3 end, 3 residues past where the read stops, is filled in from the germline J gene. The J gene is TRBJ2-2, the V gene TRBV7-2; perhaps TRBD1 as D (6 bases). This CDR3 comprises 15 residues. Between the trimmed V and J ends, which lost 5 bases and 5 bases, there was a span of 15 bases. Germline V gives CDR1 SGHTA, CDR2 FQGNSA. CDR3 in amino acids: CASSPVTGRTGELFF. The DNA read from the CDR3 is TGTGCCAGCAGCCCGGTTACAGGGCGAACCGGGGAG.

This clone came up many times. Coverage ceases 3 residues before the CDR3 finishes, and the germline J gene fills in the end. The chain joins TRBV3-1 (or the pseudogene TRBV3-2) to TRBJ2-2; 7 positions match TRBD1. This CDR3 has 16 residues. J gave up 4 bases and V 1 base, and 6 bases lay outside the gene matches. Germline CDR1 reads LGHDT; CDR2 reads YNNKEL (reference sequence). The CDR3: CASSQVQGRVTGELFF. Partial CDR3 DNA: TGTGCCAGCAGCCAAGTACAGGGGCGGGTCACCGGGGAG.

This clone has ten or more counts. CDR3: CSARSGGISDTQYF. The covered CDR3 bases are TGCAGTGCTAGGTCAGGGGGGATATCAGATACG. The V gene is TRBV20-1, the J gene TRBJ2-3, with D possibly TRBD1 on 7 matching bases. The read gets to within 3 residues of the CDR3 end, and the germline J gene fills in the rest. Looked up from germline, CDR1 is DFQATT and CDR2 is SNEGSKA (reference sequence). Trimming stripped 3 bases from V and 4 bases from J, with 14 bases between. The CDR3 extends over 14 amino acids.

Many counts were recorded for this clone. The read gets to within 3 residues of the CDR3 end, and the germline J gene fills in the rest. The V call is TRBV13, the J call TRBJ1-2; D gene ambiguous. This CDR3 region has 14 residues. Germline lookup yields CDR1 PRHDT and CDR2 FYEKMQ (reference sequence). Trimming pared 9 bases from V and 3 bases from J, leaving 17 bases between. The chain's CDR3 is CASSRGRLYYGYTF. CDR3 bases read: TGTGCCAGTTCGAGAGGCAGGCTATACTATGGC.

This clone was observed many times. The CDR3 goes on 3 residues after the read ends, and that part is filled in from the germline J gene. The chain links TRBV29-1 to TRBJ1-1; D may be TRBD1 (6 bases). Germline-derived CDR1 and CDR2 are SQVTM and ANQGSEA. This CDR3 comprises 13 residues. V gave up 8 bases and J gave up 7 bases, with 20 bases separating them. The sequenced CDR3 bases are TGCAGCTCCTGGGGGGGGCGCGGGAATGAA. This sequence encodes CSSWGGRGNE. The whole CDR3 region reads CSSWGGRGNEAFF. Supplemented by reference TRBV29-1 and TRBJ1-1, the full variable domain reads SAVISQKPSRDICQRGTSLTIQCQVDSQVTMMFWYRQQPGQSLTLIATANQGSEATYESGFVIDKFPISRPNLTFSTLTVSNMSPEDSSIYLCSSWGGRGNEAFFGQGTRLTVV.

This clone was observed many times. Read data end 3 residues before the CDR3 end; the end is taken from the germline J gene. The chain couples TRBV7-8 to TRBJ2-3; D uncertain. CDR1 and CDR2 (germline): SGHVS, FQNEAQ. V dropped 1 base and J dropped 6 bases, with 8 bases sitting between them. The CDR3 is made up of 13 amino acids. The CDR3 DNA, read in part, is TGTGCCAGCAGCTTAGTCTCGGTGGATACG. The encoded protein is CASSLVSVDT. The CDR3 as a whole reads CASSLVSVDTQYF.

This clone has at least ten counts. The CDR3 DNA, read in part, is TGTGCCAGCAGCTCCCTAGCGGAAGAGACC. Translating it yields CASSSLAEET. The entire CDR3 is CASSSLAEETQYF. This chain links TRBV5-5 with TRBJ2-5, with TRBD2 identical over 7 bases. The DNA ends 3 residues before the CDR3 does, and the rest of the CDR3 is filled in from the germline J gene. The CDR3 loop spans 13 amino acids. Germline V CDR1 and CDR2: SGHKS, YYEKEE (reference sequence). J lost 3 bases, V lost 3 bases, and 2 bases had no gene match.

By share, this clone ranks as medium-sized. The sequence runs out 3 residues before the end of the CDR3; the remainder is reconstructed from the germline J gene. The J gene is TRBJ2-1, the V gene TRBV6-2 or TRBV6-3; D is undetermined. Per the germline V gene, CDR1 is MNHEY and CDR2 is SVGEGT. Trimming took 7 bases from V and 6 from J, leaving 7 bases between them. The CDR3 extends over 11 amino acids. The part of the CDR3 DNA that was read is TGTGCCAGCACCTTCTTCAATGAG. Translating it yields CASTFFNE. The whole CDR3 protein is CASTFFNEQFF.

At least ten counts were recorded for this clone. The read stops 3 residues short of the end of the CDR3; the missing end is completed from the germline J gene. The gene calls are TRBV6-2 or TRBV6-3 and TRBJ2-2, with 9 bases identical to TRBD2. CDR1 and CDR2 (germline): MNHEY, SVGEGT. This CDR3 is 16 amino acids long. The part of the CDR3 DNA that was read is TGTGCCAGCAGTTACTCGAAGGCGGGGGGGCCGGCGGCG. Translation: CASSYSKAGGPAA. The CDR3 as a whole reads CASSYSKAGGPAALFF.

At least ten counts were recorded for this clone. Coverage ceases 3 residues before the CDR3 finishes, and the germline J gene fills in the end. This rearrangement joins TRBV19 to TRBJ2-2, with a weak D call TRBD1 (5 bases). The germline CDR1 and CDR2 sequences are LNHDA and SQIVND (reference sequence). The CDR3 length is 14 residues. Trimming removed 7 bases from V and 0 bases from J, with 9 bases in between. The CDR3 bases that were read are TGTGCCAGTACGCTACAGGCGAACACCGGGGAG. It codes for CASTLQANTGE. The CDR3 in its entirety is CASTLQANTGELFF.